The rows below give T cell receptor beta chains drawn from one sample of a study of OX40 agonist ivuxolimab in advanced cancers. Libraries were prepared by immunoSEQ multiplex PCR; TCRdb keeps only in-frame clonotypes and omits some of them. The sample records about 45,000 clones, more than 80% being singletons. Here the sequenced sample was CD4+ or CD8+ T cells sorted from blood, taken in a trial of the OX40 agonist ivuxolimab. The receptors stem from an adult with an advanced solid tumor such as melanoma, head and neck, liver or kidney cancer. CDR3s include the opening cysteine and the closing phenylalanine or tryptophan. A D gene is named only where the DNA matches it firmly. A clone size is listed for some rows: how often the clone was seen (once, few, many), or a class if it is expanded.

v_gene: TRBV6-1
abundance: NA
j_gene: TRBJ1-2
d_gene: NA
CDR3nt: TGTGCCGTCCGGTACAACTATGGCTACACCTTC
CDR3aa: CAVRYNYGYTF

v_gene: TRBV7-5
abundance: medium-sized
j_gene: TRBJ2-7
d_gene: NA
CDR3nt: TGTGTCAGAAGCATTCGAGCAAGGGCGGGAGTTTTATCCTACGAGCAGTACTTC
CDR3aa: CVRSIRARAGVLSYEQYF

v_gene: TRBV5-1
abundance: medium-sized
j_gene: TRBJ2-7
d_gene: TRBD2
CDR3nt: TGCGCCAGCAGCTTTGGGCGGGGGGCCCTGGAGCAGTACTTC
CDR3aa: CASSFGRGALEQYF

v_gene: TRBV6-5
abundance: NA
j_gene: TRBJ2-7
d_gene: NA
CDR3nt: TGTGCCAGCAGTTACCCCTCCGGAAACGAGCAGTACTTC
CDR3aa: CASSYPSGNEQYF

v_gene: TRBV20-1
abundance: NA
j_gene: TRBJ1-2
d_gene: NA
CDR3nt: TGCAGTGCTGACAGGTTCGGCTACACCTTC
CDR3aa: CSADRFGYTF

v_gene: TRBV6-6
abundance: NA
j_gene: TRBJ1-1
d_gene: NA
CDR3nt: TGTGCCACCGGGGCGGGGGCCATGAACACTGAAGCTTTCTTT
CDR3aa: CATGAGAMNTEAFF

v_gene: TRBV13
abundance: NA
j_gene: TRBJ1-1
d_gene: NA
CDR3nt: TGTGCCAGCAGCCCCTGGGGGGGTGGGGGGAACACTGAAGCTTTCTTT
CDR3aa: CASSPWGGGGNTEAFF

v_gene: TRBV6-6
abundance: NA
j_gene: TRBJ1-2
d_gene: TRBD1
CDR3nt: TGTGCCAGCAGTTACGCCGCCGGGACAGGAGTGGGCTACACCTTC
CDR3aa: CASSYAAGTGVGYTF

v_gene: TRBV27
abundance: NA
j_gene: TRBJ2-3
d_gene: NA
CDR3nt: TGTGCCAGCAGTCGATCGGGAGATACGCAGTATTTT
CDR3aa: CASSRSGDTQYF

v_gene: TRBV15
abundance: NA
j_gene: TRBJ1-5
d_gene: NA
CDR3nt: TGTGCCACCAGCAGACAGGGTTCCCAGCCCCAGCATTTT
CDR3aa: CATSRQGSQPQHF

v_gene: TRBV27
abundance: NA
j_gene: TRBJ2-3
d_gene: TRBD1
CDR3nt: TGTGCCAGCAGTTTGGTCGGGACAGGGGGCCCCGGAGATACGCAGTATTTT
CDR3aa: CASSLVGTGGPGDTQYF

v_gene: TRBV6-5
abundance: NA
j_gene: TRBJ2-7
d_gene: TRBD1
CDR3nt: TGTGCCAGCAGTTACGAGCCAGGGTCAGGGGGAGAGCAGTACTTC
CDR3aa: CASSYEPGSGGEQYF

v_gene: TRBV7-9
abundance: NA
j_gene: TRBJ2-3
d_gene: NA
CDR3nt: TGTGCCAGCAGCTTAGGTTGGGAACCCGGGGACACAGATACGCAGTATTTT
CDR3aa: CASSLGWEPGDTDTQYF

v_gene: TRBV29-1
abundance: few
j_gene: TRBJ1-2
d_gene: NA
CDR3nt: TGCAGCGTTGGAGGTCAAGGGGAGGATGGCTACACCTTC
CDR3aa: CSVGGQGEDGYTF

v_gene: TRBV9
abundance: NA
j_gene: TRBJ2-7
d_gene: TRBD2
CDR3nt: TGTGCCAGCAGCGTATCCCCCACCGAGATAGCGGGGGGGCCCTACGAGCAGTACTTC
CDR3aa: CASSVSPTEIAGGPYEQYF

v_gene: TRBV27
abundance: NA
j_gene: TRBJ2-7
d_gene: NA
CDR3nt: TGTGCCAGCAGTTTAATTCGGGAGTACGAGCAGTACTTC
CDR3aa: CASSLIREYEQYF

v_gene: TRBV5-6
abundance: NA
j_gene: TRBJ1-4
d_gene: TRBD1
CDR3nt: TGTGCCAGCAGCTGGGGTGGACAGGGGGCGACTGAAAAACTGTTTTTT
CDR3aa: CASSWGGQGATEKLFF

v_gene: TRBV10-1
abundance: once
j_gene: TRBJ2-3
d_gene: NA
CDR3nt: TGCGCCAGCAGTGATACAGGCCCTAGCACAGATACGCAGTATTTT
CDR3aa: CASSDTGPSTDTQYF

v_gene: TRBV27
abundance: NA
j_gene: TRBJ1-1
d_gene: NA
CDR3nt: TGTGCCAGCAGTTTATCGGCCTACACTGAAGCTTTCTTT
CDR3aa: CASSLSAYTEAFF

v_gene: TRBV10-1
abundance: NA
j_gene: TRBJ2-3
d_gene: NA
CDR3nt: TGCGCCAGCAGTGATGTGGGACGAAGCACAGATACGCAGTATTTT
CDR3aa: CASSDVGRSTDTQYF

v_gene: TRBV29-1
abundance: NA
j_gene: TRBJ2-3
d_gene: NA
CDR3nt: TGCAGCGTTGAGACAGATACGCAGTATTTT
CDR3aa: CSVETDTQYF

v_gene: TRBV9
abundance: NA
j_gene: TRBJ2-3
d_gene: TRBD2
CDR3nt: TGTGCCAGCAGCGTAGCGACTAGCGGGGGGGTGGACGCAGATACGCAGTATTTT
CDR3aa: CASSVATSGGVDADTQYF

v_gene: TRBV9
abundance: once
j_gene: TRBJ2-3
d_gene: NA
CDR3nt: TGTGCCAGCAGGGGGCAGATTACAGATACGCAGTATTTT
CDR3aa: CASRGQITDTQYF

v_gene: TRBV2
abundance: once
j_gene: TRBJ1-2
d_gene: NA
CDR3nt: TGTGCCAGCAGTGAACGGGGGGGCCTCGGCTATGGCTACACCTTC
CDR3aa: CASSERGGLGYGYTF

v_gene: TRBV10-3
abundance: NA
j_gene: TRBJ2-2
d_gene: TRBD1
CDR3nt: TGTGCCATCAGTGGAGGACAGGGGATTCGTACCGGGGAGCTGTTTTTT
CDR3aa: CAISGGQGIRTGELFF

v_gene: TRBV5-8
abundance: once
j_gene: TRBJ2-2
d_gene: NA
CDR3nt: TGTGCCAGCAGCTGGGGCACCGGGGAGCTGTTTTTT
CDR3aa: CASSWGTGELFF

v_gene: TRBV30
abundance: NA
j_gene: TRBJ2-2
d_gene: NA
CDR3nt: TGTGCCTGGAGTGTACAACAGCGTAAGAACACCGGGGAGCTGTTTTTT
CDR3aa: CAWSVQQRKNTGELFF

v_gene: TRBV6-1
abundance: NA
j_gene: TRBJ1-1
d_gene: TRBD1
CDR3nt: TGTGCCAGCTCTTACAGGGGGCACACTGAAGCTTTCTTT
CDR3aa: CASSYRGHTEAFF

v_gene: TRBV11-2
abundance: NA
j_gene: TRBJ2-5
d_gene: TRBD2
CDR3nt: TGTGCCAGCAGCGCAACGGGGGGGACCCAGTACTTC
CDR3aa: CASSATGGTQYF

v_gene: TRBV30
abundance: NA
j_gene: TRBJ1-2
d_gene: NA
CDR3nt: TGTGCCTGGAGCGCGGCTGGGGCGGATGGCTACACCTTC
CDR3aa: CAWSAAGADGYTF

v_gene: TRBV7-9
abundance: NA
j_gene: TRBJ1-2
d_gene: NA
CDR3nt: TGTGCCAGCAGCTTAGAGCTCCAGGGGAGGTATGGCTACACCTTC
CDR3aa: CASSLELQGRYGYTF

v_gene: TRBV5-1
abundance: NA
j_gene: TRBJ1-1
d_gene: NA
CDR3nt: TGCGCCAGCAGCTTCCTGCGTTGGGGACGGCCATACTGGGGCACTGAAGCTTTCTTT
CDR3aa: CASSFLRWGRPYWGTEAFF

v_gene: TRBV7-6
abundance: NA
j_gene: TRBJ2-7
d_gene: NA
CDR3nt: TGTGCCAGCAGCTTCAAACCCTACGAGCAGTACTTC
CDR3aa: CASSFKPYEQYF

v_gene: TRBV11-3
abundance: once
j_gene: TRBJ1-1
d_gene: NA
CDR3nt: TGTGCCAGCAGCTTAGTAAAAGGGTCAGCTTTCTTT
CDR3aa: CASSLVKGSAFF

v_gene: TRBV6-1
abundance: NA
j_gene: TRBJ2-7
d_gene: NA
CDR3nt: TGTGCCAGCAGTGAGGGCCAGGGGATCTCCTACGAGCAGTACTTC
CDR3aa: CASSEGQGISYEQYF

v_gene: TRBV19
abundance: NA
j_gene: TRBJ2-7
d_gene: TRBD2
CDR3nt: TGTGCCAGTAGCGTTGGGACTAGCGGGTACTACGAGCAGTACTTC
CDR3aa: CASSVGTSGYYEQYF

v_gene: TRBV5-4
abundance: NA
j_gene: TRBJ2-1
d_gene: TRBD2
CDR3nt: TGTGCCAGCAGCGGCGGGAGCGGGGCAATACAGCAGTTCTTC
CDR3aa: CASSGGSGAIQQFF

v_gene: TRBV7-9
abundance: NA
j_gene: TRBJ2-7
d_gene: NA
CDR3nt: TGTGCCAGCAGCTTAGGTAACGAGCAGTACTTC
CDR3aa: CASSLGNEQYF

v_gene: TRBV5-1
abundance: NA
j_gene: TRBJ1-1
d_gene: TRBD1
CDR3nt: TGCGCCAGCAGCTTCGACAGGGTCTTCCCCTCCCAAGCTTTCTTT
CDR3aa: CASSFDRVFPSQAFF

v_gene: TRBV15
abundance: few
j_gene: TRBJ2-7
d_gene: TRBD2
CDR3nt: TGTGCCACCAGCAGAGATTCCGGCGGGAGCTACGAGCAGTACTTC
CDR3aa: CATSRDSGGSYEQYF

v_gene: TRBV12-5
abundance: NA
j_gene: TRBJ2-1
d_gene: NA
CDR3nt: TGTGCTAGTGGTTTGGTATCACCCGGGACCCACTCCTACAATGAGCAGTTCTTC
CDR3aa: CASGLVSPGTHSYNEQFF

v_gene: TRBV27
abundance: NA
j_gene: TRBJ2-2
d_gene: TRBD1
CDR3nt: TGTGCCAGCAGTTTCTCGAGGACAGGGTTGACCGGGGAGCTGTTTTTT
CDR3aa: CASSFSRTGLTGELFF

v_gene: TRBV11-2
abundance: NA
j_gene: TRBJ1-1
d_gene: NA
CDR3nt: TGTGCCAGCAGCTTTGGGACTCGATCGGAAGCTTTCTTT
CDR3aa: CASSFGTRSEAFF

v_gene: TRBV12-5
abundance: NA
j_gene: TRBJ2-3
d_gene: TRBD2
CDR3nt: TGTGCTAGTGGTTTCTCGGTAGCGGGACGATCTAGCACAGATACGCAGTATTTT
CDR3aa: CASGFSVAGRSSTDTQYF

v_gene: TRBV11-3
abundance: once
j_gene: TRBJ2-2
d_gene: NA
CDR3nt: TGTGCCAGCAGCCGGGACCATACCGGGGAGCTGTTTTTT
CDR3aa: CASSRDHTGELFF

v_gene: TRBV21-1
abundance: few
j_gene: TRBJ2-2
d_gene: NA
CDR3nt: TGTGCCAGCAGCAAAGGCGGATACGAAGCCGGGGAGCTGTTTTTT
CDR3aa: CASSKGGYEAGELFF

v_gene: TRBV7-8
abundance: medium-sized
j_gene: TRBJ2-7
d_gene: NA
CDR3nt: TGTGCCAGCAACCCGACGGCCTGGTTAGGGGAGCAGTACTTC
CDR3aa: CASNPTAWLGEQYF

v_gene: TRBV21-1
abundance: NA
j_gene: TRBJ2-7
d_gene: NA
CDR3nt: TGTGCCAGCAGCAAAGGCAGGGACTCCTACGAGCAGTACTTC
CDR3aa: CASSKGRDSYEQYF

v_gene: TRBV10-2
abundance: NA
j_gene: TRBJ2-1
d_gene: NA
CDR3nt: TGCGCCAGCAGTAAAGACGGAAGCTACAATGAGCAGTTCTTC
CDR3aa: CASSKDGSYNEQFF

v_gene: TRBV7-6
abundance: NA
j_gene: TRBJ2-7
d_gene: NA
CDR3nt: TGTGCCAGCAGCTTGCTCAGGGGGGGGTCCTACGAGCAGTACTTC
CDR3aa: CASSLLRGGSYEQYF

v_gene: TRBV6-6
abundance: NA
j_gene: TRBJ2-3
d_gene: TRBD2
CDR3nt: TGTGCCACCTCTAAGGGGAGGGCAACAGATACGCAGTATTTT
CDR3aa: CATSKGRATDTQYF

v_gene: TRBV19
abundance: NA
j_gene: TRBJ2-1
d_gene: NA
CDR3nt: TGTGCCAGTAGTATTGGTGGGGGGTGGGTGAATGAGCAGTTCTTC
CDR3aa: CASSIGGGWVNEQFF

v_gene: TRBV7-9
abundance: NA
j_gene: TRBJ2-3
d_gene: NA
CDR3nt: TGTGCCAGCAGCCCCCGGGCAGGGGCTAGCACAGATACGCAGTATTTT
CDR3aa: CASSPRAGASTDTQYF

v_gene: TRBV6-6
abundance: NA
j_gene: TRBJ1-2
d_gene: NA
CDR3nt: TGTGCCAGCAGTCCACAGGGCGGTGCGAATGGCTACACCTTC
CDR3aa: CASSPQGGANGYTF

v_gene: TRBV30
abundance: NA
j_gene: TRBJ1-1
d_gene: NA
CDR3nt: TGTGCCTGGAGTGTAGGACGGGTGACTGAAGCTTTCTTT
CDR3aa: CAWSVGRVTEAFF

v_gene: TRBV5-6
abundance: few
j_gene: TRBJ1-4
d_gene: NA
CDR3nt: TGTGCCAGCAGCCTCGGATGGCCGTGGGAAAAACTGTTTTTT
CDR3aa: CASSLGWPWEKLFF

v_gene: TRBV4-3
abundance: NA
j_gene: TRBJ1-1
d_gene: TRBD1
CDR3nt: TGCGCCAGCACTTCGAGGACAGGGGAGGATGAAGCTTTCTTT
CDR3aa: CASTSRTGEDEAFF